A selection of T cell receptor beta chains follows, all from one sample in a study of OX40 agonist ivuxolimab in advanced cancers. Repertoires were generated with immunoSEQ multiplex PCR, while TCRdb's copy carries only in-frame clones and drops some. Here the sample spans about 93,000 clones, nearly 90% being singletons. The sample here was CD4+ or CD8+ T cells sorted from blood, taken in a trial of the OX40 agonist ivuxolimab. The receptor set was obtained from an adult with an advanced solid tumor such as melanoma, head and neck, liver or kidney cancer. The CDR3 runs from the conserved cysteine through the conserved F or W. D genes are given only for firm matches. Some rows mark clone size as missing; the rest say once, few, many or name a class of expanded clone.

cdr3_aa cdr3_nt j_call clone_size v_call d_call
CASSYITGNTEAFF TGTGCCAGCAGTTACATAACAGGGAACACTGAAGCTTTCTTT TRBJ1-1 few TRBV6-5 NA
CASSLSSMGHEQFF TGTGCCAGCAGCTTATCGAGTATGGGCCATGAGCAGTTCTTC TRBJ2-1 NA TRBV7-3 NA
CATSRDYMGLGNEQFF TGTGCCACCAGCAGAGATTATATGGGACTAGGGAATGAGCAGTTCTTC TRBJ2-1 once TRBV15 TRBD2
CASSQGTSGRAFPEQFF TGTGCCAGCAGCCAAGGGACTAGCGGGAGGGCCTTCCCTGAGCAGTTCTTC TRBJ2-1 NA TRBV14 TRBD2
CSVALAAAYNEQFF TGCAGCGTTGCACTAGCAGCAGCCTACAATGAGCAGTTCTTC TRBJ2-1 NA TRBV29-1 NA
CAWSVTRQGARYTQYF TGTGCCTGGAGTGTAACCCGACAGGGGGCGCGATATACGCAGTATTTT TRBJ2-3 NA TRBV30 TRBD1
CASRGLAYEQYF TGTGCCAGCAGGGGACTAGCTTACGAGCAGTACTTC TRBJ2-7 NA TRBV6-1 TRBD2
CASSEGGRGHDQPQHF TGTGCCAGCAGTGAGGGAGGCAGGGGGCACGATCAGCCCCAGCATTTT TRBJ1-5 NA TRBV25-1 TRBD1
CASRTREYDNEQFF TGTGCCAGCAGGACGCGGGAGTACGACAATGAGCAGTTCTTC TRBJ2-1 NA TRBV11-1 TRBD2
CASSIAISGSGETQYF TGTGCCAGTAGTATAGCTATTAGCGGGAGCGGTGAGACCCAGTACTTC TRBJ2-5 NA TRBV19 TRBD2
CAWRYVVTNTEAFF TGTGCCTGGAGGTATGTGGTTACGAACACTGAAGCTTTCTTT TRBJ1-1 NA TRBV30 NA
CASSSYLSGGRVKNIQYF TGTGCCAGCAGCTCGTACCTCAGCGGGGGAAGGGTCAAAAACATTCAGTACTTC TRBJ2-4 NA TRBV7-9 TRBD2
CASSNRGQGGYGYTF TGTGCCAGTAGTAACCGCGGACAGGGGGGATATGGCTACACCTTC TRBJ1-2 NA TRBV19 TRBD1
CSVDQGMGGLSGELFF TGCAGCGTTGACCAGGGGATGGGGGGTCTGAGCGGGGAGCTGTTTTTT TRBJ2-2 NA TRBV29-1 NA
CASSPRTGQETQYF TGTGCCAGCTCACCAAGGACGGGCCAGGAGACCCAGTACTTC TRBJ2-5 NA TRBV18 NA
CATSSGQDARLEAFF TGTGCCACCAGCAGCGGACAGGACGCTAGACTAGAAGCTTTCTTT TRBJ1-1 NA TRBV15 TRBD1
CASSRTEDQPQHF TGCGCCAGCAGCCGGACAGAGGATCAGCCCCAGCATTTT TRBJ1-5 few TRBV4-1 NA
CASSLELAGVLDEQFF TGTGCCAGCAGCTTGGAACTAGCGGGAGTCTTGGATGAGCAGTTCTTC TRBJ2-1 once TRBV5-4 TRBD2
CASSPRGAQGTGELFF TGTGCCAGCAGCCCTAGAGGCGCCCAGGGAACCGGGGAGCTGTTTTTT TRBJ2-2 NA TRBV9 NA
CASRREETQYF TGTGCCAGCAGAAGGGAAGAGACCCAGTACTTC TRBJ2-5 once TRBV5-4 NA
CASSSRTGTGPSNQPQHF TGTGCCAGCAGCTCACGGACCGGGACAGGGCCTAGCAATCAGCCCCAGCATTTT TRBJ1-5 NA TRBV7-2 TRBD1
CASSPWTPNGELFF TGTGCCAGCAGCCCTTGGACCCCGAACGGGGAGCTGTTTTTT TRBJ2-2 NA TRBV7-9 NA
CASSLSSGGDTQYF TGTGCCAGCAGCTTATCCTCCGGGGGAGATACGCAGTATTTT TRBJ2-3 NA TRBV7-2 NA
CASSQERSDESYEQYF TGCGCCAGCAGCCAAGAACGGTCGGACGAGAGCTACGAGCAGTACTTC TRBJ2-7 few TRBV4-3 NA
CASSLAGQGNQPQHF TGCGCCAGCAGCTTGGCTGGACAGGGTAATCAGCCCCAGCATTTT TRBJ1-5 NA TRBV5-1 TRBD1
CASSSLQGGMNTEAFF TGTGCCAGCAGTTCCCTACAGGGTGGTATGAACACTGAAGCTTTCTTT TRBJ1-1 NA TRBV6-5 NA
CASSSGTGNTGELFF TGTGCCAGCTCATCCGGGACAGGGAACACCGGGGAGCTGTTTTTT TRBJ2-2 NA TRBV18 TRBD1
CASSFSGQGGNEQFF TGTGCCAGTAGTTTCTCGGGACAGGGGGGCAATGAGCAGTTCTTC TRBJ2-1 NA TRBV19 TRBD1
CASSVGTLASQPQHF TGTGCCAGCAGCGTAGGGACCCTAGCCAGTCAGCCCCAGCATTTT TRBJ1-5 NA TRBV9 NA
CASSLGISGEPYNEQFF TGTGCCAGCAGCTTAGGGATTAGCGGGGAGCCCTACAATGAGCAGTTCTTC TRBJ2-1 NA TRBV7-9 TRBD2
CASSFQGVGETQYF TGCGCCAGCAGCTTTCAGGGGGTTGGGGAGACCCAGTACTTC TRBJ2-5 NA TRBV5-1 TRBD1
CASSFSYVGQSTDTQYF TGCGCCAGCTCCTTTTCTTATGTGGGGCAAAGCACAGATACGCAGTATTTT TRBJ2-3 NA TRBV5-1 NA
CASSLGTGGLNQPQHF TGTGCCAGCAGCCTAGGGACAGGGGGTTTGAATCAGCCCCAGCATTTT TRBJ1-5 NA TRBV9 TRBD1
CASSKGNRQWVAEAFF TGTGCCAGCAGCAAGGGGAATCGGCAGTGGGTAGCTGAAGCTTTCTTT TRBJ1-1 NA TRBV21-1 NA
CASSRGTSGTYEQYF TGTGCCAGCAGTCGGGGGACTAGCGGGACTTACGAGCAGTACTTC TRBJ2-7 NA TRBV27 TRBD2
CAISRRGQDTEAFF TGTGCCATCAGCCGAAGGGGGCAGGACACTGAAGCTTTCTTT TRBJ1-1 NA TRBV10-3 TRBD1
CASSLGTQGVSNQPQHF TGTGCCAGCAGCTTGGGAACACAGGGGGTGAGCAATCAGCCCCAGCATTTT TRBJ1-5 NA TRBV7-2 TRBD1
CASSRREQNEQFF TGTGCCTCGTCGAGGCGGGAGCAGAATGAGCAGTTCTTC TRBJ2-1 NA TRBV30 TRBD2
CATSRFRTGESPLHF TGTGCCACCAGTCGGTTCAGGACAGGGGAATCACCCCTCCACTTT TRBJ1-6 NA TRBV15 TRBD1
CSVEGGSRTDTQYF TGCAGCGTTGAGGGAGGGAGCCGGACAGATACGCAGTATTTT TRBJ2-3 NA TRBV29-1 TRBD2
CASSSLRDSYEQYF TGTGCCAGCAGCTCCCTCCGGGACAGCTACGAGCAGTACTTC TRBJ2-7 NA TRBV7-2 TRBD1
CSAVLESNSNQPQHF TGCAGCGCCGTCCTTGAGTCGAATAGCAATCAGCCCCAGCATTTT TRBJ1-5 NA TRBV29-1 NA
CASSVGAGTPGTDTQYF TGTGCCAGCAGCGTAGGGGCTGGGACCCCTGGCACAGATACGCAGTATTTT TRBJ2-3 NA TRBV9 NA